The 13 T cell receptor beta chains given below trace back to one sample, sequenced in a study of regulatory T cells in long-lasting Graves disease. Time point noted: persistent/refractory GD, antithyroid drugs over 5 years with positive TRAb. Scientists built the TCR library using RNA that was extracted from PBMCs. Arm-PCR with iRepertoire HTBI primers amplified the CDR3 regions for these TCR beta libraries. MiXCR, applied by TCRdb to the multiplex PCR reads, yields one record per CDR3 protein. This sample has over 250,000 distinct CDR3 sequences, with roughly a fifth found just once. Sequences were derived from peripheral blood mononuclear cells (PBMCs), sampled when the disease was refractory, from a patient treated with antithyroid drugs. Receptors originate from a female donor with Graves disease.

CDR3 sequence reads: CASSRIAGAVGELFF. The CDR3 bases are TGTGCCAGCAGCCGAATAGCGGGAGCGGTCGGGGAGCTGTTTTTT. The chain combines TRBV14 with TRBJ2-2, with 9 nucleotides matching TRBD2. With V trimmed by 4 bases and J by 7 bases, 7 bases remained unmatched. CDR3 length: 15 amino acids. Germline lookup yields CDR1 SGHDN and CDR2 FVKESK.

This clonotype was detected many times. J is TRBJ2-5 and V is TRBV12-3 or TRBV12-4; TRBD2 aligns across 9 bases. After removal of 5 bases from V and 4 bases from J, the junction contained 8 bases not matched to a gene. This CDR3 contains 15 residues. The CDR3 region is CASSPFAGGIETQYF. The DNA for the CDR3 is TGTGCCAGCAGTCCCTTTGCGGGAGGGATAGAGACCCAGTACTTC.

The chain uses TRBV7-9 and TRBJ2-1; tentative D call: TRBD1 (5 bases). The CDR3 has 13 amino acids. Looked up from germline, CDR1 is SEHNR and CDR2 is FQNEAQ (reference sequence). V gave up 5 bases and J gave up 9 bases, with 14 bases separating them. The CDR3 spells CASSSQGNTEQFF. DNA of the CDR3: TGTGCCAGCAGCAGCCAGGGAAACACTGAGCAGTTCTTC.

Ten or more counts support this clonotype. This chain connects TRBV12-3 or TRBV12-4 to TRBJ2-6; D remains ambiguous. Trimming left V 1 base short and J 4 bases short, with 2 bases between. The CDR3 contains 13 residues. Here the CDR3 reads CASSLGGANVLTF. The DNA of the CDR3 is TGTGCCAGCAGTTTAGGCGGGGCCAACGTCCTGACTTTC.

This clonotype was seen just once. One base away lies a much larger clone, so this may be a sequencing read error. This rearrangement joins TRBV7-9 to TRBJ2-7, with 8 bases fitting TRBD1. Germline assignment: CDR1 SEHNR and CDR2 FQNEAQ (reference sequence). CDR3 size: 15 residues. The CDR3 loop is CASSLGGQGYYGQYF. Here the CDR3 DNA reads TGTGCCAGCAGCTTAGGCGGACAGGGCTACTACGGGCAGTACTTC.

This clonotype came up many times. The V call is TRBV3-1, the J call TRBJ2-7; 7 bases align to TRBD2. Unmatched junction bases numbered 8, after V lost 4 bases and J lost 5 bases. The CDR3 extends over 14 amino acids. Per the germline V gene, CDR1 is LGHDT and CDR2 is YNNKEL (reference sequence). In DNA, the CDR3 is TGTGCCAGCAGCCTCCTGGGGAGGGCGAACGAGCAGTACTTC. Translation: CASSLLGRANEQYF.

This clonotype turned up a few times. The chain joins TRBV20-1 to TRBJ2-2; no reliable D call. This CDR3 has 13 amino acids. Trimming took off 4 bases at V and 3 bases at J, with 9 bases between the two ends. The germline V gene has CDR1 DFQATT and CDR2 SNEGSKA (reference sequence). The CDR3 reads CSAILHDTGELFF. The CDR3 DNA reads as TGCAGTGCTATACTACACGACACCGGGGAGCTGTTTTTT.

This clonotype was counted ten times or more. The V and J genes are TRBV27 and TRBJ2-7; no clear D. The CDR3 length is 17 residues. Trimming removed 0 bases at V and 3 bases at J, with 18 bases between. The V gene's germline CDR1 is MNHEY and CDR2 SMNVEV (reference sequence). The CDR3 sequence: CASSLSSLAGVDYEQYF. The CDR3 nucleotides read TGTGCCAGCAGTTTATCTAGCCTGGCTGGCGTAGACTACGAGCAGTACTTC.

The J gene is TRBJ1-6, the V gene TRBV7-2, with D perhaps matching TRBD1 (5 bases). V was cut by 4 bases and J by 10 bases, with 20 bases left in between. Germline CDR1 is SGHTA and CDR2 is FQGNSA. The CDR3 loop spans 16 amino acids. The CDR3 region is CASSSQGIDNGSPLHF. The DNA of the CDR3 is TGTGCCAGCAGCTCCCAGGGTATAGATAACGGATCACCCCTCCACTTT.

This clonotype has ten or more counts. This chain joins TRBV6-2 or TRBV6-3 and TRBJ1-2, with TRBD1 as a possible D gene (5 bases). This CDR3 comprises 14 residues. V dropped 7 bases and J dropped 6 bases, with 18 bases sitting between them. Germline CDR1 and CDR2: MNHEY and SVGEGT. CDR3 protein: CASTRDVFYHGYTF. In DNA form, the CDR3 reads TGTGCCAGCACCCGGGACGTGTTTTACCATGGCTACACCTTC.

V usage is TRBV12-3 or TRBV12-4 and J usage is TRBJ2-7, with D hard to call. V shed 3 bases and J shed 10 bases, with 13 bases lying between them. The CDR3 contains 12 residues. Here the CDR3 reads CASSFSRPLQYF. The CDR3 DNA follows: TGTGCCAGCAGTTTCTCCCGGCCACTTCAGTACTTC.

This clonotype showed up many times. DNA of the CDR3: TGTGCCAGCTCACCAGGGGGCGTGAACACCGGGGAGCTGTTTTTT. It encodes CASSPGGVNTGELFF. V gene TRBV18 combines with J gene TRBJ2-2, with D tentatively TRBD1 (6 bases). Looked up from germline, CDR1 is KGHSH and CDR2 is LQKENI. The CDR3 covers 15 residues. The germline V and J ends were trimmed by 2 bases and 1 base, with 8 bases remaining between them.

J is TRBJ2-1 and V is TRBV2, with TRBD2 matching 7 bases. J was trimmed by 0 bases and V by 11 bases; bases with no gene match: 7. Germline V lookup: CDR1 SNHLY, CDR2 FYNNEI. The CDR3 has 14 amino acids. CDR3: CAGIGTTSYNEQFF. The CDR3 DNA reads TGTGCCGGGATCGGGACTACCTCCTACAATGAGCAGTTCTTC.